These 27 T cell receptor beta chains were all obtained from the same sample, sequenced in a study of blood T cell repertoires in COVID-19. Sequencing was performed with immunoSEQ multiplex PCR; in TCRdb, only in-frame clones are kept and a portion is missing. The sample has 130,000 to 150,000 clones; more than 70% are singletons. The sequencing input was peripheral blood. The source of these receptors is a woman in her forties or fifties with acute or convalescent COVID-19.

V usage is TRBV29-1 and J usage is TRBJ1-2; D is unresolved. Trimming took 6 bases from V and 5 from J, leaving 13 bases between them. Germline V gene lookup returns CDR1 SQVTM and CDR2 ANQGSEA. The CDR3 is 12 residues long. CDR3 DNA: TGCAGCGTGAACGGGGATCCTTATGGCTACACCTTC. This gives the protein CSVNGDPYGYTF.

This chain joins TRBV6-1 and TRBJ1-1, with 10 bases matching TRBD1. The V gene's germline CDR1 is MNHNS and CDR2 SASEGT. The CDR3 has 14 amino acids. V lost 7 bases, J lost 5 bases, and 7 bases stayed unmatched. The CDR3 here is CASTPGQGKTEAFF. In DNA form, the CDR3 reads TGTGCCAGCACACCGGGACAGGGGAAGACTGAAGCTTTCTTT.

This chain uses TRBV6-6 with TRBJ1-4; 9 bases agree with TRBD1. Germline V gives CDR1 MNHNY, CDR2 SVGAGI (reference sequence). This CDR3 comprises 16 residues. V trimming: 7 bases; J trimming: 7 bases; junction bases outside the gene matches: 13. The DNA for the CDR3 is TGTGCCAGCACACAGACAGGGGGTGAATTGTCTGAAAAACTGTTTTTT. It yields the protein CASTQTGGELSEKLFF.

This chain uses TRBV29-1 with TRBJ1-1; the match to TRBD1 covers 7 bases. Germline trimming cut 4 bases from V and 0 bases from J; bases unmatched to any gene: 2. CDR1 and CDR2 from the germline V gene are SQVTM and ANQGSEA. The CDR3 extends over 13 amino acids. CDR3 sequence (DNA): TGCAGCGTTGCCGGGACAGTGAACACTGAAGCTTTCTTT. Amino acid sequence: CSVAGTVNTEAFF.

The rearrangement links TRBV28 to TRBJ1-5, with D possibly being TRBD1 (6 bases). CDR3 size: 15 residues. The V gene's germline CDR1 is MDHEN and CDR2 SYDVKM. Trimming took 7 bases from V and 2 from J, leaving 15 bases between them. As DNA, the CDR3 is TGTGCCAGCATGTCGGGGGGCATTGGCAATCAGCCCCAGCATTTT. This gives the protein CASMSGGIGNQPQHF.

The V gene is TRBV30, the J gene TRBJ1-6; perhaps TRBD1 as D (5 bases). This CDR3 spans 12 amino acids. With 5 bases removed from V and 6 bases from J, the gap between germline ends came to 8 bases. The germline gives CDR1 GTSNPN, CDR2 SVGIG (reference sequence). The CDR3 region has the DNA TGTGCCTGGGACAGTTTTAATTCACCCCTCCACTTT. Protein product: CAWDSFNSPLHF.

This chain's CDR3 is CSGKRDRVSEAFF. CDR3 bases: TGCAGCGGGAAGCGGGACAGGGTCTCTGAAGCTTTCTTT. V usage is TRBV29-1 and J usage is TRBJ1-1; 9 bases agree with TRBD1. The CDR3 is 13 amino acids. Germline values: CDR1 SQVTM, CDR2 ANQGSEA. V shed 7 bases and J 6 bases; nucleotides not matched to a gene: 9.

This clone was recorded once. The chain is built from TRBV12-3 or TRBV12-4 and TRBJ2-7, with D possibly matching TRBD1 (6 bases). Trimming took off 8 bases at V and 5 bases at J, with 16 bases between the two ends. This CDR3 has 13 amino acids. The CDR3 sequence: CASGTPGVHEQYF. The DNA for the CDR3 is TGTGCCAGCGGAACCCCAGGGGTTCACGAGCAGTACTTC.

V gene TRBV7-2 combines with J gene TRBJ2-5, with a possible D match to TRBD2 (6 bases). V was pared by 6 bases and J by 4 bases, with 12 bases between. The CDR3 contains 13 residues. The germline CDR1 and CDR2 sequences are SGHTA and FQGNSA. CDR3 protein: CASSPLAPETQYF. In DNA form, the CDR3 reads TGTGCCAGCAGTCCCCTAGCGCCAGAGACCCAGTACTTC.

This chain links TRBV7-2 with TRBJ2-7; tentatively, D is TRBD2 (5 bases). Germline-derived CDR1 and CDR2 are SGHTA and FQGNSA. Deletions cut 5 bases from V and 9 bases from J, with 20 bases between. This CDR3 has 14 amino acids. The CDR3 reads CASSPEGGLRGQYF. Here the CDR3 DNA reads TGTGCCAGCAGCCCAGAGGGCGGGCTCCGCGGGCAGTACTTC.

This clone was counted between two and nine times. The rearrangement joins TRBV6-5 to TRBJ1-2; D gene ambiguous. The CDR3 runs 12 residues. Trimming stripped 6 bases from V and 4 bases from J, with 9 bases between. CDR1 is MNHEY and CDR2 is SVGAGI in the germline V gene. The CDR3 here is CASSGHGYGYTF. The DNA for the CDR3 is TGTGCCAGCAGCGGTCACGGCTATGGCTACACCTTC.

This chain uses TRBV2 with TRBJ1-1, with 8 bases lining up with TRBD1. In germline, CDR1 is SNHLY, CDR2 FYNNEI. With 4 bases clipped from V and 3 bases from J, the junction kept 4 bases outside the gene matches. The CDR3 has 14 residues. CDR3 sequence: CASSVTDRDTEAFF. In DNA form, the CDR3 reads TGTGCCAGCAGTGTAACGGACAGGGACACTGAAGCTTTCTTT.

The chain joins TRBV10-3 to TRBJ1-4; perhaps TRBD1 as D (5 bases). The length of the CDR3 is 14 residues. V was shortened by 6 bases and J by 7 bases, with 15 bases between the two germline ends. The germline V gene encodes CDR1 ENHRY and CDR2 SYGVKD. In DNA, the CDR3 is TGTGCCATCAGCCCTGGGGCCAGCCGTGAAAAACTGTTTTTT. Protein product: CAISPGASREKLFF.

With regard to this clone: One end of the junction does not line up with germline, which may come from a read error. The V and J genes are TRBV12-3 or TRBV12-4 and TRBJ1-2, with D unclear. This CDR3 has 12 residues. This CDR3 is CASSWATLLQAF. CDR3 nucleotides: TGTGCCAGCAGTTGGGCAACACTCCTACAAGCCTTC.

The rearrangement uses TRBV6-6 and TRBJ2-1; 7 positions match TRBD1. Germline-derived CDR1 and CDR2 are MNHNY and SVGAGI (reference sequence). Trimming cost V 5 bases and J 10 bases; bases outside gene matches: 8. There are 13 residues in the CDR3. Written as DNA, the CDR3 is TGTGCCAGCAGTCCGGACAGGTTGGGCGAGCAGTTCTTC. This encodes CASSPDRLGEQFF.

The chain carries TRBV28 and TRBJ1-2; 8 nucleotides line up with TRBD1. The trim removed 7 bases at V and 7 bases at J, leaving 5 bases unmatched. The CDR3 runs 12 residues. Germline lookup yields CDR1 MDHEN and CDR2 SYDVKM. The CDR3 DNA reads as TGTGCCAGCATTCAGGGGGCGGGTGGCTACACCTTC. It yields the protein CASIQGAGGYTF.

The chain has TRBV28 and TRBJ1-1, with TRBD1 identical over 7 bases. Per the germline V gene, CDR1 is MDHEN and CDR2 is SYDVKM. V trimming: 5 bases; J trimming: 0 bases; junction bases outside the gene matches: 21. CDR3 size: 20 residues. For the CDR3, the DNA is TGTGCCAGCAGTACAAGACAGGGTCGATTAAGATCTGGGATGAACACTGAAGCTTTCTTT. It encodes CASSTRQGRLRSGMNTEAFF.

The genes are TRBV7-9 and TRBJ2-7, with D perhaps TRBD1 (5 bases). V was clipped by 1 base and J by 5 bases, with 15 bases between them. CDR1 is SEHNR and CDR2 is FQNEAQ in the germline V gene (reference sequence). There are 15 residues in the CDR3. The CDR3 is CASSLVLGRAHEQYF. CDR3 coding DNA: TGTGCCAGCAGCTTAGTTCTCGGCAGGGCCCACGAGCAGTACTTC.

The chain carries TRBV5-1 and TRBJ2-7; TRBD1 is a possible D gene (5 bases). Trimming removed 0 bases at V and 0 bases at J, with 10 bases between. The CDR3 is made up of 15 amino acids. The V gene's germline CDR1 is SGHRS and CDR2 YFSETQ. The CDR3 DNA follows: TGCGCCAGCAGCTTGGCCCAGGGAAGCTCCTACGAGCAGTACTTC. This encodes CASSLAQGSSYEQYF.

The genes are TRBV6-6 and TRBJ1-6, with 7 bases identical to TRBD1. After removal of 8 bases from V and 4 bases from J, the junction contained 5 bases not matched to a gene. This CDR3 has 14 residues. Germline V lookup: CDR1 MNHNY, CDR2 SVGAGI (reference sequence). The CDR3 sequence is CASYQGVYNSPLHF. The CDR3 DNA follows: TGTGCCAGCTACCAGGGGGTTTATAATTCACCCCTCCACTTT.

Only a few counts were recorded for this clone. The V and J genes are TRBV10-3 and TRBJ1-1, with TRBD1 matching over 7 bases. V shed 4 bases, J shed 6 bases, and the junction held 17 bases outside the gene matches. The CDR3 runs 17 residues. The germline V gene has CDR1 ENHRY and CDR2 SYGVKD. The CDR3 DNA follows: TGTGCCATCAGTGGGATAAGTAACAGGGGAGGATATTCTGAAGCTTTCTTT. This translates into CAISGISNRGGYSEAFF.

The chain links TRBV12-5 to TRBJ2-7; no clear D. Trimming took 6 bases from V and 4 from J, leaving 7 bases between them. The CDR3 covers 11 residues. Germline V gives CDR1 LGHNT, CDR2 FRNRAP. In DNA, the CDR3 is TGTGCTAGTGGGACGGGTTACGAGCAGTACTTC. The encoded protein is CASGTGYEQYF.

The chain has TRBV19 and TRBJ1-5; 10 bases line up with TRBD1. The CDR3 sequence is 15 residues long. With V trimmed by 6 bases and J by 7 bases, 9 bases remained unmatched. From germline, CDR1 is LNHDA and CDR2 SQIVND (reference sequence). The CDR3 loop is CASSARDRGGQPQHF. The CDR3 nucleotides are TGTGCCAGTAGCGCCCGGGACAGGGGTGGACAGCCCCAGCATTTT.

The chain carries TRBV9 and TRBJ1-2; D remains ambiguous. Germline CDR1 reads SGDLS; CDR2 reads YYNGEE. Trimming took 0 bases from V and 4 from J, leaving 13 bases between them. The CDR3 has 15 amino acids. This chain's CDR3 is CASSVGGLASYGYTF. In nucleotides, the CDR3 is TGTGCCAGCAGCGTAGGAGGCTTGGCTAGCTATGGCTACACCTTC.

The chain combines TRBV7-2 with TRBJ2-1, with 9 positions matching TRBD1. Germline values: CDR1 SGHTA, CDR2 FQGNSA. This CDR3 is built from 15 residues. J was trimmed by 8 bases and V by 5 bases; bases with no gene match: 10. The CDR3: CASSRVGQGVDEQFF. The CDR3 bases are TGTGCCAGCAGCCGGGTGGGACAGGGCGTCGATGAGCAGTTCTTC.

This clone was seen a single time. The V gene is TRBV4-3, the J gene TRBJ2-3, with 7 nucleotides matching TRBD1. CDR3 length: 17 residues. The V segment lost 4 bases and the J segment 4 bases; nucleotides outside the gene matches: 14. The V gene's germline CDR1 is LGHNA and CDR2 YSLEER. This CDR3 reads CASSPRQGIPVSDTQYF. The CDR3 nucleotides are TGCGCCAGCAGCCCCCGACAGGGTATTCCCGTGTCAGATACGCAGTATTTT.

The gene calls are TRBV11-1 and TRBJ1-1; TRBD1 matches at 7 bases. The trim removed 5 bases at V and 5 bases at J, leaving 5 bases unmatched. The CDR3 loop spans 13 amino acids. Germline V lookup: CDR1 SGHAT, CDR2 FQDESV (reference sequence). The CDR3 DNA sequence: TGTGCCAGCAGCACCCAGGGGGAAACTGAAGCTTTCTTT. Its protein is CASSTQGETEAFF.